What follows describes a single TCR beta chain. This sample was taken from a study of control samples from healthy donors and cancer patients. Here immunoSEQ multiplex PCR was the method, and the copy in TCRdb shows in-frame clones only, minus some. The sample records approximately 35,000 clones, roughly 92% being singletons. This TCR derives from a man aged 35 to 55 with colorectal cancer. The source material was PBMCs.

The CDR3 DNA is TGTGCCAGCAGCTCCCGAGTGGGTGGAAACACCATATATTTT. It encodes CASSSRVGGNTIYF. This rearrangement joins TRBV7-9 to TRBJ1-3; D uncertain. Trimming took off 4 bases at V and 3 bases at J, with 10 bases between the two ends. The CDR3 totals 14 residues. CDR1 and CDR2 (germline): SEHNR, FQNEAQ (reference sequence).